Shown below are 28 T cell receptor beta chains from a single sample sequenced in a study of control samples from healthy donors and cancer patients. Libraries were prepared by immunoSEQ multiplex PCR; TCRdb keeps only in-frame clonotypes and omits some of them. The sample has around 100,000 clones, around 88% seen once. Sequencing used PBMCs. The receptors here all came from a man aged 55 to 70 with lung cancer.

This chain links TRBV19 with TRBJ1-1; D not resolved. Trimming took 1 base from V and 2 from J, leaving 5 bases between them. CDR3 length: 13 amino acids. Germline lookup yields CDR1 LNHDA and CDR2 SQIVND (reference sequence). Written as DNA, the CDR3 is TGTGCCAGTAGTATAGCCAGAAACACTGAAGCTTTCTTT. Amino acids: CASSIARNTEAFF.

The V and J genes are TRBV6-5 and TRBJ1-3; tentative D call: TRBD1 (5 bases). The CDR3 is 15 residues long. Trimming took off 6 bases at V and 0 bases at J, with 12 bases between the two ends. The germline gives CDR1 MNHEY, CDR2 SVGAGI. CDR3 bases: TGTGCCAGCAGGGCCACAGGCTTCTCTGGAAACACCATATATTTT. This sequence encodes CASRATGFSGNTIYF.

The rearrangement uses TRBV30 and TRBJ2-5, with 10 bases fitting TRBD1. The J segment lost 8 bases and the V segment lost 4 bases, leaving 7 bases of the junction unmatched. Germline assignment: CDR1 GTSNPN and CDR2 SVGIG (reference sequence). The length of the CDR3 is 13 residues. In DNA form, the CDR3 reads TGTGCCTGGATACGGGACAGGGGCGGCACCCAGTACTTC. It encodes CAWIRDRGGTQYF.

The chain recombines TRBV5-1 with TRBJ2-2, with D uncertain. Trimming stripped 4 bases from V and 4 bases from J, with 11 bases between. The CDR3 length is 14 residues. Germline V gene sequence: CDR1 SGHRS, CDR2 YFSETQ. CDR3 amino acids: CASSSGETTGELFF. The DNA of the CDR3 is TGCGCCAGCAGCAGTGGAGAAACCACCGGGGAGCTGTTTTTT.

This clone was picked up one time. The rearrangement links TRBV5-1 to TRBJ2-3; either TRBD1 or TRBD2 may fit D (5 bases each). This CDR3 is built from 14 residues. Trimming left V 3 bases short and J 2 bases short, with 10 bases between. The V gene's germline CDR1 is SGHRS and CDR2 YFSETQ. CDR3 protein: CASSWGPDTDTQYF. The CDR3 DNA sequence: TGCGCCAGCAGCTGGGGACCTGACACAGATACGCAGTATTTT.

This rearrangement joins TRBV3-1 (or the pseudogene TRBV3-2) to TRBJ1-2; D remains ambiguous. The CDR3 sequence is 14 residues long. Trimming removed 2 bases from V and 7 bases from J, with 14 bases in between. Germline CDR1 reads LGHDT; CDR2 reads YNNKEL (reference sequence). The CDR3 DNA reads TGTGCCAGCAGCCAAAAGAATAAGGCTTCTGGCTACACCTTC. Protein: CASSQKNKASGYTF.

This clone was seen a single time. This chain joins TRBV6-5 and TRBJ1-2, with D possibly TRBD1 on 6 matching bases. The germline gives CDR1 MNHEY, CDR2 SVGAGI. The CDR3 sequence is 13 residues long. The V and J ends lost 2 bases and 4 bases respectively, with 8 bases between them. In DNA, the CDR3 is TGTGCCAGCAGTTACAGGGGGGGCTATGGCTACACCTTC. Translated, it gives CASSYRGGYGYTF.

The chain combines TRBV2 with TRBJ2-2; TRBD2 matches 10 bases. CDR1 is SNHLY and CDR2 is FYNNEI in the germline V gene. Trimming cost V 7 bases and J 4 bases; bases outside gene matches: 3. The CDR3 extends over 14 amino acids. This chain's CDR3 is CASIERGGTGELFF. The CDR3 DNA follows: TGTGCCAGCATTGAGCGGGGGGGCACCGGGGAGCTGTTTTTT. Combining the CDR3 with reference TRBV2 and TRBJ2-2 gives the whole variable domain EPEVTQTPSHQVTQMGQEVILRCVPISNHLYFYWYRQILGQKVEFLVSFYNNEISEKSEIFDDQFSVERPDGSNFTLKIRSTKLEDSAMYFCASIERGGTGELFFGEGSRLTVL.

The chain combines TRBV12-3 or TRBV12-4 with TRBJ1-2, with 7 bases aligning to TRBD1. CDR3 length equals 13 residues. V lost 6 bases and J lost 4; bases outside the gene matches: 5. The CDR3 reads CASSPTGLYGYTF. DNA for the CDR3: TGTGCCAGCAGCCCGACAGGGCTCTATGGCTACACCTTC.

V gene TRBV4-1 combines with J gene TRBJ1-2; D not resolved. There are 15 residues in the CDR3. Trimming pared 0 bases from V and 8 bases from J, leaving 16 bases between. Looked up from germline, CDR1 is MGHRA and CDR2 is YSYEKL. CDR3: CASSQDSPPSRGYTF. CDR3 DNA: TGCGCCAGCAGCCAAGACAGCCCCCCGTCGCGGGGCTACACCTTC.

The rearrangement uses TRBV7-9 and TRBJ2-1, with 9 bases identical to TRBD1. V was clipped by 6 bases and J by 6 bases; unmatched bases: 9. The CDR3 contains 15 residues. CDR1 is SEHNR and CDR2 is FQNEAQ in the germline V gene (reference sequence). The CDR3 DNA reads as TGTGCCAGCAGTCCGGGGGACAGGGATGGCAATGAGCAGTTCTTC. Its protein is CASSPGDRDGNEQFF. Variable domain in full (rest from reference TRBV7-9 and TRBJ2-1): DTGVSQNPRHKITKRGQNVTFRCDPISEHNRLYWYRQTLGQGPEFLTYFQNEAQLEKSRLLSDRFSAERPKGSFSTLEIQRTEQGDSAMYLCASSPGDRDGNEQFFGPGTRLTVL.

This clone was detected only once. V gene TRBV27 combines with J gene TRBJ2-3; possibly TRBD1 or TRBD2 for D (6 bases each). The CDR3 is made up of 14 amino acids. Trimming left V 8 bases short and J 2 bases short, with 14 bases between. CDR1 is MNHEY, CDR2 SMNVEV, per germline (reference sequence). The DNA of the CDR3 is TGTGCCAGCGGGTTATCGGGGGCCACAGATACGCAGTATTTT. This translates into CASGLSGATDTQYF.

J is TRBJ1-1 and V is TRBV7-9; the D gene is possibly TRBD1 (5 bases). V dropped 5 bases and J dropped 5 bases, with 24 bases sitting between them. The germline gives CDR1 SEHNR, CDR2 FQNEAQ (reference sequence). This CDR3 contains 17 residues. Here the CDR3 DNA reads TGTGCCAGCAGCCTATGGGGGTCAGGGCGAAATAGAACTGAAGCTTTCTTT. Translation: CASSLWGSGRNRTEAFF.

The gene calls are TRBV5-5 and TRBJ2-5; TRBD1 agrees at 8 bases. From germline, CDR1 is SGHKS and CDR2 YYEKEE (reference sequence). The CDR3 has 16 amino acids. V trimming: 0 bases; J trimming: 2 bases; junction bases outside the gene matches: 6. The CDR3 here is CASSLVGTGDQETQYF. DNA for the CDR3: TGTGCCAGCAGCTTGGTCGGGACAGGAGATCAAGAGACCCAGTACTTC.

The J gene is TRBJ2-3, the V gene TRBV2, with D unclear. CDR1 and CDR2 (germline): SNHLY, FYNNEI. Trimming took 2 bases from V and 2 from J, leaving 5 bases between them. The CDR3 consists of 13 residues. The CDR3 reads CASSERTTDTQYF. CDR3 coding DNA: TGTGCCAGCAGTGAAAGGACCACAGATACGCAGTATTTT.

This chain links TRBV6-5 with TRBJ1-3; D is unresolved. Germline V gene lookup returns CDR1 MNHEY and CDR2 SVGAGI. This CDR3 spans 15 amino acids. Trimming removed 2 bases at V and 0 bases at J, with 8 bases between. CDR3 DNA sequence: TGTGCCAGCAGTTACGGGCGGACCTCTGGAAACACCATATATTTT. Residues: CASSYGRTSGNTIYF.

A few counts support this clone. CDR3 sequence reads: CATSGHRASINEQFF. CDR3 nucleotide sequence: TGTGCCACCAGTGGTCACAGGGCATCGATCAATGAGCAGTTCTTC. The V gene is TRBV24-1, the J gene TRBJ2-1; D is perhaps TRBD1 (6 bases). The CDR3 loop spans 15 amino acids. Trimming left V 5 bases short and J 6 bases short, with 16 bases between. Looked up from germline, CDR1 is KGHDR and CDR2 is SFDVKD.

CDR3 sequence (DNA): TGTGCCAGCAGCACTAGCGGGGGGGCAGATACGCAGTATTTT. Translation: CASSTSGGADTQYF. J is TRBJ2-3 and V is TRBV7-9, with 13 bases matching TRBD2. V lost 5 bases, J lost 4 bases, and 0 bases stayed unmatched. Germline CDR1 reads SEHNR; CDR2 reads FQNEAQ (reference sequence). The CDR3 length is 14 residues.

This clone was observed a single time. The chain joins TRBV7-3 to TRBJ2-6, with D hard to call. V was shortened by 3 bases and J by 1 base, with 4 bases between the two germline ends. CDR1 and CDR2 from the germline V gene are SGHTA and FQGTGA. The CDR3 is made up of 14 amino acids. As DNA, the CDR3 is TGTGCCAGCAGCTTCCCGTCTGGGGCCAACGTCCTGACTTTC. As protein: CASSFPSGANVLTF.

V and J are TRBV6-1 and TRBJ2-5; D gene unclear. The V end lost 2 bases, the J end lost 1 base, and 17 bases lay between the germline ends. Germline CDR1 MNHNS, CDR2 SASEGT. The CDR3 length is 17 residues. The CDR3 coding sequence is TGTGCCAGCAGTGAAAATCGGCGCGGCGCGGTCCAAGAGACCCAGTACTTC. It specifies CASSENRRGAVQETQYF.

CDR3 sequence: CASSRQGSGEQYV. CDR3 DNA sequence: TGTGCCAGCAGCAGACAGGGGAGCGGTGAGCAGTACGTC. The chain combines TRBV3-1 (or the pseudogene TRBV3-2) with TRBJ2-7, with 8 bases fitting TRBD1. The CDR3 extends over 13 amino acids. Looked up from germline, CDR1 is LGHDT and CDR2 is YNNKEL (reference sequence). J lost 7 bases, V lost 5 bases, and 7 bases had no gene match.

This clone turned up a few times. V and J are TRBV5-6 and TRBJ1-2; 7 bases are shared with TRBD1. V gave up 4 bases and J gave up 3 bases; unmatched junction bases: 12. Germline V CDR1 and CDR2: SGHDT, YYEEEE. This CDR3 has 16 amino acids. CDR3 DNA: TGTGCCAGCAGCCTTCAAAGCCCAGGGGGGGACTATGGCTACACCTTC. This translates into CASSLQSPGGDYGYTF.

V gene TRBV7-2 combines with J gene TRBJ2-3; a possible D gene is TRBD1 (6 bases). This CDR3 is 14 amino acids long. Germline V gene lookup returns CDR1 SGHTA and CDR2 FQGNSA. With 4 bases removed from V and 5 bases from J, the gap between germline ends came to 13 bases. The CDR3 spells CASSYGGGRDTQYF. The CDR3 coding sequence is TGTGCCAGCAGCTATGGGGGCGGACGAGATACGCAGTATTTT.

The rearrangement uses TRBV7-3 and TRBJ2-6, with D perhaps matching TRBD1 or TRBD2 (5 bases each). The CDR3 has 16 residues. Deletions cut 2 bases from V and 0 bases from J, with 8 bases between. Germline-derived CDR1 and CDR2 are SGHTA and FQGTGA. This CDR3 reads CASSLEGSSGANVLTF. The CDR3 bases are TGTGCCAGCAGCTTAGAGGGGAGCTCTGGGGCCAACGTCCTGACTTTC.

The rearrangement uses TRBV30 and TRBJ1-6; D unclear. The V end lost 2 bases, the J end lost 1 base, and 9 bases lay between the germline ends. CDR3 length equals 15 residues. Germline values: CDR1 GTSNPN, CDR2 SVGIG (reference sequence). Here the CDR3 reads CAWSLRNSYNSPLHF. CDR3 DNA: TGTGCCTGGAGTTTAAGGAATTCCTATAATTCACCCCTCCACTTT.

This chain joins TRBV7-9 and TRBJ1-5, with TRBD1 as a possible D gene (6 bases). The germline V gene has CDR1 SEHNR and CDR2 FQNEAQ (reference sequence). V dropped 5 bases and J dropped 7 bases, with 18 bases sitting between them. The CDR3 contains 15 residues. The CDR3 region has the DNA TGTGCCAGCAGCGACGGGGGGGCTTCGTTCCAGCCCCAGCATTTT. Protein sequence: CASSDGGASFQPQHF.

The chain has TRBV24-1 and TRBJ2-5; D is ambiguous. Germline V gene data show CDR1 as KGHDR and CDR2 as SFDVKD. The V gene lost 3 bases and the J gene lost 7 bases, with 11 bases spanning the gap. The CDR3 totals 13 residues. The CDR3: CATSDGLPGTQYF. The DNA of the CDR3 is TGTGCCACCAGTGATGGGCTACCGGGGACCCAGTACTTC.

The chain combines TRBV9 with TRBJ1-5, with D hard to call. The CDR3 totals 14 residues. Trimming removed 3 bases at V and 3 bases at J, with 10 bases between. Germline V gene sequence: CDR1 SGDLS, CDR2 YYNGEE. The CDR3 here is CASSASGSNQPQHF. The CDR3 region has the DNA TGTGCCAGCAGCGCCTCTGGTTCCAATCAGCCCCAGCATTTT.